This T cell receptor (beta chain) appears in the sequencing data of a study of blood T cell repertoires in COVID-19 (dated by TCRdb to the early 2020s). In terms of the full investigation: Collaborator samples came from the United States, Italy and Spain and covered acute and convalescent phases of COVID-19. The material from the prospective study consisted of cDNA or gDNA derived from T cells, B-cell-depleted T cells, or PBMCs. Subjects who had been exposed to COVID-19, were actively infected with it, or had recovered from it provided the deeply sampled blood TCRbeta repertoires that made up the dataset. A freely available public database, intended as a resource for researchers studying the immune response to SARS-CoV-2, is where the repertoires were released. Samples came from the ongoing ImmuneRACE study (first 160 participants) plus 1,254 subjects from 6 global collaborators. The sample metadata nearly always contained a de-identified subject ID, COVID-19 status, age in years and sex. Where HLA class I and class II types were available, the types were taken from metadata supplied by the sample provider, not from assay-based typing.

Whole blood was collected in K2EDTA tubes by collaborating institutions according to the institutions' own protocols. For TCRbeta analysis, collaborators shipped samples in one of three forms: frozen whole blood, isolated PBMCs, or DNA extracted from either of those sample types. Concerning this clone itself: Its binding antigen is unknown. No base quality values were provided; no much bigger clone lies one nucleotide off.

Results the study describes overall, beyond this receptor: Clinical and demographic metadata were provided uncurated, with the amount varying by source and participant.

TCRbeta CDR3 regions were amplified from genomic DNA using the immunoSEQ Assay, a bias-controlled multiplex PCR. As for how the authors treated the data: The number of nucleated cells in each sample was estimated by amplification of reference gene primers within the assay. Sequence reads were collapsed and filtered to measure the absolute abundance of every unique TCRbeta CDR3 rearrangement. For each sample, productive Simpson clonality was calculated by taking the square root of Simpson's diversity index across productive rearrangements. TCRdb's version of the immuneACCESS table is confined to in-frame rearrangements and falls short of the full clone set. An unresolved V gene accounts for under half of the shortfall where checked; the remainder is of unknown origin. The DNA was the basis for D and trimming; V, J and clone size are from that table. The sample includes 65,000 to 90,000 clones, with roughly 84% observed a single time. Clones ranked in the top ten supply 5.5% to 7.5% of the sample.

The clonotype comes from a woman in her sixties or seventies with acute or convalescent COVID-19. The sample comprised peripheral blood.

The CDR3 protein is CSVDSREVSGYTF. The DNA reads as follows: TGCAGCGTTGATAGCAGGGAGGTTTCAGGCTACACCTTC. The V gene is TRBV29-1 and the J gene is TRBJ1-2, and perhaps TRBD1 as D gene, on 5 matching bases. The CDR3 starts with the cysteine, ends with the phenylalanine, and has 13 residues. Only CDR3 DNA is held: 39 bases, read in frame from base 1. Trimming at the junction amounts to 3 bases on V and 8 bases on J, and the germline ends lie 16 bases apart. CDR1 SQVTM and CDR2 ANQGSEA are derived from the germline V gene.